This T cell receptor (beta chain) was captured by sequencing in a study of blood T cell repertoires in COVID-19. The wider study: Samples came from the United States, Italy and Spain, spanning acute and convalescent COVID-19. From T cells, B-cell-depleted T cells, or PBMCs came the material, which was cDNA or gDNA.

The CDR3 consists of 14 residues. Germline CDR1 and CDR2: MRHNA and SNTAGT. The V end lost 6 bases, the J end lost 3 bases, and 14 bases lay between the germline ends. Authors' data handling: Estimates of nucleated cell counts were drawn from the amplification of reference gene primers. Sequencing was performed with immunoSEQ multiplex PCR; in TCRdb, only in-frame clones are kept and a portion is missing. From that table come the V and J calls and clone size; the DNA was used to work out D and trimming. Among fewer than 350,000 clones listed, roughly 79% were seen once. Material: peripheral blood. V is TRBV6-4 and J is TRBJ1-2, with D possibly TRBD1 on 5 matching bases. This TCR was recovered from a woman aged 60-75 years with active or convalescent COVID-19. For the CDR3, the DNA is TGTGCCAGCAGCCCTGACCAGGGTTACTATGGCTACACCTTC. Its translation is CASSPDQGYYGYTF.